This T cell receptor beta chain comes out of a study of cytomegalovirus exposure and HLA in healthy donors. Study overall: In a later analysis, the 130 or so validation repertoires were reported to have used the same platform as the 600 to 800 first-cohort repertoires. Points from the study as a whole: Most observed TCR sequences were rare, whereas some public TCRs were detected in many donors. It was about 150 TCR beta chains that were listed as cytomegalovirus-associated.

On this clone itself: Its antigen remains unknown.

V was pared by 5 bases and J by 0 bases, with 2 bases of the junction left unmatched. Germline-derived CDR1 and CDR2 are MNHEY and SVGAGI. This CDR3 contains 15 residues. The table came from immunoSEQ multiplex PCR; TCRdb's copy has only in-frame clones and leaves some out. The sample lists about 120,000 clones; around 89% were seen once. The specimen was PBMCs. The clonotype originates from a young woman in good health and CMV-seropositive. The chain has TRBV6-5 and TRBJ1-2; 11 positions agree with TRBD1. CDR3 DNA sequence: TGTGCCAGCAGTCAGGGACAGGGGGCTAACTATGGCTACACCTTC. It yields the protein CASSQGQGANYGYTF.